The sequence of this TCR beta chain was determined in a study of blood T cell repertoires in COVID-19. The CDR3 loop spans 15 amino acids. This clone was counted many times. Libraries were prepared by immunoSEQ multiplex PCR; TCRdb keeps only in-frame clonotypes and omits some of them. The sample consists of about 260,000 clones, around four fifths of them appearing once. Material for sequencing was PBMCs or T cells enriched from blood (not recorded which). This chain connects TRBV21-1 to TRBJ2-1; whether TRBD2, the table's D call, matches the DNA was not checked. TRBV21-1 is designated a pseudogene. This clonotype was obtained from a man aged 30 to 39 with acute COVID-19. DNA for the CDR3: TGTGCCAGCAAAAGCAGGACTAGCGGGAGGTTTGAGCAGTTCTTC. Protein: CASKSRTSGRFEQFF.